One and the same sample provided the 13 T cell receptor beta chains below, sequenced in a study of T cell repertoires in cytomegalovirus infection. TCRdb independently ran MiXCR on the reads; one entry per CDR3 protein. Of some 390,000 distinct CDR3 sequences listed, 18% are singletons. The sequenced sample was PBMCs. The source of these receptors is a human donor in good health (CMV status not recorded). Some clones in this sample may be carry-over from other donors' samples.

This chain joins TRBV20-1 and TRBJ2-3; D may be TRBD1 (5 bases). Germline CDR1 is DFQATT and CDR2 is SNEGSKA (reference sequence). CDR3 length: 13 residues. Trimming removed 6 bases from V and 2 bases from J, with 12 bases in between. Here the CDR3 DNA reads TGCAGTGCAGCTAGGGGATACACAGATACGCAGTATTTT. It is translated as CSAARGYTDTQYF.

This clonotype was seen many times. This chain links TRBV19 with TRBJ1-5, with D uncertain. The germline CDR1 and CDR2 sequences are LNHDA and SQIVND (reference sequence). V shed 4 bases and J shed 0 bases, with 10 bases lying between them. The CDR3 loop spans 15 amino acids. The CDR3 reads CASSRAANSNQPQHF. CDR3 nucleotide sequence: TGTGCCAGTAGTAGGGCAGCTAATAGCAATCAGCCCCAGCATTTT.

This clonotype was recorded a few times. The chain couples TRBV19 to TRBJ1-1; TRBD1 agrees at 10 bases. V lost 5 bases and J lost 2; bases outside the gene matches: 8. Germline CDR1 reads LNHDA; CDR2 reads SQIVND (reference sequence). CDR3 length equals 16 residues. CDR3 in DNA: TGTGCCAGTAGTCATCGACAGGGGGCAGGAAACACTGAAGCTTTCTTT. The encoded protein is CASSHRQGAGNTEAFF.

About this clonotype itself: A read error may be the cause here, since a much bigger clone is one base away. The genes are TRBV7-2 and TRBJ2-3; D not resolved. The length of the CDR3 is 13 residues. The germline CDR1 and CDR2 sequences are SGHTA and FQGNSA. CDR3 loop: CASTQRSGDTQNF. The CDR3 DNA sequence: TGTGCCAGCACCCAACGCTCTGGGGATACGCAGAATTTT.

This clonotype was seen many times. This chain connects TRBV20-1 to TRBJ1-2; D remains unclear. The germline CDR1 and CDR2 sequences are DFQATT and SNEGSKA (reference sequence). The V end was cut by 3 bases, the J end by 5 bases, with 13 bases between. There are 13 residues in the CDR3. CDR3 sequence reads: CSARTFVWYGYTF. In DNA form, the CDR3 reads TGCAGTGCTAGGACATTCGTTTGGTATGGCTACACCTTC.

This clonotype was recorded a few times. This chain connects TRBV7-9 to TRBJ2-5; 9 bases map to TRBD2. This CDR3 spans 16 amino acids. V was pared by 2 bases and J by 5 bases, with 9 bases of the junction left unmatched. CDR1 is SEHNR and CDR2 is FQNEAQ in the germline V gene (reference sequence). The CDR3 is CASSLWASGTQETQYF. Here the CDR3 DNA reads TGTGCCAGCAGCTTATGGGCTAGCGGGACCCAGGAGACCCAGTACTTC.

This chain uses TRBV3-1 with TRBJ1-4; 9 bases are a match to TRBD1. This CDR3 is 14 amino acids long. V shed 3 bases and J 7 bases; nucleotides not matched to a gene: 3. Germline V gives CDR1 LGHDT, CDR2 YNNKEL (reference sequence). The CDR3 loop is CASSHGDRAEKLFF. As DNA, the CDR3 is TGTGCCAGCAGCCATGGGGACAGGGCTGAAAAACTGTTTTTT.

A note on this clonotype: A much larger clonotype is one base distant, so this may be a read error. The J gene is TRBJ1-6, the V gene TRBV3-1; a possible D gene is TRBD1 (5 bases). Germline V gene lookup returns CDR1 LGHDT and CDR2 YNNKEL (reference sequence). This CDR3 is built from 14 residues. The CDR3 DNA is TGTGCCAGCAGCCGCCCGGGGGAAAATTCACTCCTCCACTTT. Residues: CASSRPGENSLLHF.

This clonotype has a handful of counts. The chain employs TRBV6-5 and TRBJ2-1; D possibly uses TRBD1 or TRBD2 (5 bases each). Germline-derived CDR1 and CDR2 are MNHEY and SVGAGI. Trimming left V 4 bases short and J 9 bases short, with 16 bases between. This CDR3 is 14 amino acids long. CDR3 sequence: CASSLNAGRSEQFF. The CDR3 DNA reads as TGTGCCAGCAGTTTGAACGCAGGGAGAAGTGAGCAGTTCTTC.

There are many counts of this clonotype. The chain uses TRBV7-8 and TRBJ1-5; D is unclear. V was trimmed by 0 bases and J by 5 bases, leaving 5 bases between them. This CDR3 region has 13 residues. Germline V gene data show CDR1 as SGHVS and CDR2 as FQNEAQ. This CDR3 reads CASSLAGYQPQHF. The CDR3 DNA reads as TGTGCCAGCAGCTTAGCGGGTTATCAGCCCCAGCATTTT.

The gene calls are TRBV18 and TRBJ2-5; perhaps D is TRBD1 or TRBD2 (5 bases each). Trimming took off 5 bases at V and 5 bases at J, with 21 bases between the two ends. The CDR3 spans 16 residues. Germline V lookup: CDR1 KGHSH, CDR2 LQKENI. CDR3 bases: TGTGCCAGCTCATTATCATCGGGACCCCCCGTGGAGACCCAGTACTTC. It codes for CASSLSSGPPVETQYF.

The CDR3 DNA reads TGTGCCAGCAGCCCACAGGACAGGAGCTCCTATAATTCACCCCTCCACTTT. It codes for CASSPQDRSSYNSPLHF. J is TRBJ1-6 and V is TRBV11-1; TRBD1 matches 7 bases. Looked up from germline, CDR1 is SGHAT and CDR2 is FQDESV (reference sequence). J lost 0 bases, V lost 5 bases, and 7 bases had no gene match. This CDR3 spans 17 amino acids.

The J gene is TRBJ1-1, the V gene TRBV20-1, with D tentatively TRBD1 (5 bases). Trimming took off 6 bases at V and 6 bases at J, with 26 bases between the two ends. The CDR3 sequence is 16 residues long. Germline values: CDR1 DFQATT, CDR2 SNEGSKA (reference sequence). The chain's CDR3 is CSAVTALRGSNAEAFF. Here the CDR3 DNA reads TGCAGTGCCGTGACAGCATTAAGGGGTTCGAATGCTGAAGCTTTCTTT.